This is a list of T cell receptor beta chains from one sample in a study of T-cell memory formation after mild COVID-19. Each CDR3 protein is one row after TCRdb ran MiXCR on the 5' RACE reads. The sample records 250,000 to 300,000 distinct CDR3 sequences, under 8.5% being singletons. The specimen was PBMCs or a T cell subset sorted from them (not recorded which). The receptors derive from a man aged 18 to 30 who had mild COVID-19 (a few samples of this study predate the infection). Cell type and time point are not known. The CDR3 runs from the conserved cysteine through the conserved F or W. Fields, in order: CDR3 length, clone size, J gene, V gene, D gene, CDR3 DNA, CDR3 protein. A D gene is named only where the DNA matches it firmly. For some rows the clone size is stated as once, few or many, or as a class when expanded; others skip it.

15 - TRBJ2-1 TRBV5-1 - TGCGCCAGCAGCTTGGTTGGGGGTACCTACAATGAGCAGTTCTTC CASSLVGGTYNEQFF
16 - TRBJ2-3 TRBV27 - TGTGCCAGCAGTTTCCAGGTTTACCGGGGCACAGATACGCAGTATTTT CASSFQVYRGTDTQYF
12 - TRBJ1-5 TRBV7-9 - TGTGCCAGCAGCTTAATGGATCAGCCCCAGCATTTT CASSLMDQPQHF
14 - TRBJ2-5 TRBV12-3/TRBV12-4 TRBD2 TGTGCCAGCAGTTGGGAGGGAGGGCGAGAGACCCAGTACTTC CASSWEGGRETQYF
12 - TRBJ1-1 TRBV28 - TGTGCCAGCAGCTCCGGCCGCATTGAAGCTTTCTTT CASSSGRIEAFF
15 - TRBJ1-6 TRBV12-3/TRBV12-4 - TGTGCCAGCAGTTTCAGGGGACATAATAATTCACCCCTCCACTTT CASSFRGHNNSPLHF
16 many TRBJ1-3 TRBV7-2 TRBD1 TGTGCCAGCAGCCTTCGGTCGACAGGGAGTGGAAACACCATATATTTT CASSLRSTGSGNTIYF
13 few TRBJ2-3 TRBV30 - TGTGCCTGGAGTGTACGGAGCACAGATACGCAGTATTTT CAWSVRSTDTQYF
16 many TRBJ1-3 TRBV7-9 - TGTGCCAGCAGCTTCAGCGGACCGAACTCTGGAAACACCATATATTTT CASSFSGPNSGNTIYF
15 many TRBJ1-5 TRBV6-6 TRBD1 TGTGCCAGCAGTTATCGGGCAGGGGGTTATCAGCCCCAGCATTTT CASSYRAGGYQPQHF
14 few TRBJ2-5 TRBV7-9 TRBD2 TGTGCCAGCAGCTACTTAGCGGGGGGGAAGACCCAGTACTTC CASSYLAGGKTQYF
12 few TRBJ1-1 TRBV12-3/TRBV12-4 - TGTGCCAGCAGCCCTAGTCACACTGAAGCTTTCTTT CASSPSHTEAFF
14 - TRBJ2-2 TRBV10-1 - TGCGCCAGCAAGGACACCACGAACACCGGGGAGCTGTTTTTT CASKDTTNTGELFF
15 few TRBJ1-6 TRBV7-8 TRBD1 TGTGCCAGCAGCTTACGGGACAGGGTAGTTTCACCCCTCCACTTT CASSLRDRVVSPLHF
15 many TRBJ2-3 TRBV5-4 - TGTGCCAGCAGCTTGGGTCTAGCCGTCACAGATACGCAGTATTTT CASSLGLAVTDTQYF
11 few TRBJ2-3 TRBV6-2/TRBV6-3 - TGTGCCAGCGGAAAGTACGGGACGCAGTATTTT CASGKYGTQYF
13 - TRBJ1-1 TRBV5-1 - TGCGCCAGCATGCGGGGGGCGATGACTGAAGCTTTCTTT CASMRGAMTEAFF
16 - TRBJ2-5 TRBV7-2 TRBD2 TGTGCCAGCAGCTGGAGGGGCGGGGGGCTCCAAGAGACCCAGTACTTC CASSWRGGGLQETQYF
17 - TRBJ1-1 TRBV7-2 - TGTGCCAGCAGCTTAAGCCGCGCGAGAGTCCTAAACACTGAAGCTTTCTTT CASSLSRARVLNTEAFF
14 - TRBJ2-1 TRBV20-1 - TGCAGTGCTAGCCCCGCGGGGCCGCGGAATGAGCAGTTCTTC CSASPAGPRNEQFF
12 few TRBJ1-1 TRBV4-1 - TGCGCCAGCAGCCAGGAGGGCCCTGAAGCTTTCTTT CASSQEGPEAFF
13 - TRBJ2-5 TRBV7-2 - TGTGCCAGCAGCTGGATGCAGGAAGAGACCCAGTACTTC CASSWMQEETQYF